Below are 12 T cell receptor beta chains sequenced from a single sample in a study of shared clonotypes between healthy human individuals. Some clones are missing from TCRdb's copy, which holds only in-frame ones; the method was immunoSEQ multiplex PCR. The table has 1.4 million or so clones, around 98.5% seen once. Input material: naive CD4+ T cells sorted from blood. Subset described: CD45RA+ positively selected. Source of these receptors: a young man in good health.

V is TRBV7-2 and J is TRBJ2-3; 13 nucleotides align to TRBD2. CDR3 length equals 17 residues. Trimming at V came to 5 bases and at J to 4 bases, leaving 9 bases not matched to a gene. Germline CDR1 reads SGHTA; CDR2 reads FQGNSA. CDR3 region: CASSVKQGLAGSDTQYF. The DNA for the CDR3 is TGTGCCAGCAGCGTTAAACAGGGACTAGCGGGATCAGATACGCAGTATTTT. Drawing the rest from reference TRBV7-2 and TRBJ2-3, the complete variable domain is GAGVSQSPSNKVTEKGKDVELRCDPISGHTALYWYRQSLGQGLEFLIYFQGNSAPDKSGLPSDRFSAERTGGSVSTLTIQRTQQEDSAVYLCASSVKQGLAGSDTQYFGPGTRLTVL.

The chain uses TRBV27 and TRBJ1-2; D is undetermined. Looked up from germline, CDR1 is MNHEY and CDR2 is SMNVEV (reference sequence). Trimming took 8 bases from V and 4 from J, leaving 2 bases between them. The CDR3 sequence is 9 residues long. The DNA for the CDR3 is TGTGCCAGCCCCTATGGCTACACCTTC. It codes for CASPYGYTF.

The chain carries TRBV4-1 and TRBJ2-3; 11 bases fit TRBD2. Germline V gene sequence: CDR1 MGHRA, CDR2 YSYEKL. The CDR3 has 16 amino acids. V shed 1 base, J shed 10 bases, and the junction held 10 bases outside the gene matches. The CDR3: CASSQGLAGTRGAQYF. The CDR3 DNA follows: TGCGCCAGCAGCCAAGGACTAGCGGGGACGCGGGGAGCGCAGTATTTT.

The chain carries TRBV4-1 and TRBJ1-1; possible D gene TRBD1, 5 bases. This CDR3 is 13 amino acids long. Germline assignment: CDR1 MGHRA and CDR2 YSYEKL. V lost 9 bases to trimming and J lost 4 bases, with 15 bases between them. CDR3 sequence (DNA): TGCGCCAGTGGCCGGGGGTGGATCACTGAAGCTTTCTTT. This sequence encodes CASGRGWITEAFF.

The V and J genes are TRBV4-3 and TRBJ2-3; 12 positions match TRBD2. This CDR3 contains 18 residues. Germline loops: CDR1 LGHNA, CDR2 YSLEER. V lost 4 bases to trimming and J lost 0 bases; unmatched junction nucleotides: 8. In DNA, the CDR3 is TGCGCCAGCAGCCGACGACTAGCGGGAGTAACAAGCACAGATACGCAGTATTTT. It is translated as CASSRRLAGVTSTDTQYF.

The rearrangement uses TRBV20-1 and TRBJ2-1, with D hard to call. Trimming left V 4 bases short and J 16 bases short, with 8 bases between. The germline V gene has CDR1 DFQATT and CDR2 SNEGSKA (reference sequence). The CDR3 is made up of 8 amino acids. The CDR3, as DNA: TGCAGTGCTACCCGAGGATTCTTC. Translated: CSATRGFF.

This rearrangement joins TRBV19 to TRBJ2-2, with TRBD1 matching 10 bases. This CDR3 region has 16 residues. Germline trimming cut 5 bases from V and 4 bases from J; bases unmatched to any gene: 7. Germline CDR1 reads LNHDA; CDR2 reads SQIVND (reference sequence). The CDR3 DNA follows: TGTGCCAGTAGTCCCCGACAGGGGGCTTTCACCGGGGAGCTGTTTTTT. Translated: CASSPRQGAFTGELFF.

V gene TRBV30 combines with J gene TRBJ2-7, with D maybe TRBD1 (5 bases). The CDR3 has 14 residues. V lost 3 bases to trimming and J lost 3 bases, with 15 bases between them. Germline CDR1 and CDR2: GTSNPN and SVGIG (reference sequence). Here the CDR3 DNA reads TGTGCCTGGAGGGCCCCCGGCCAGGGCTACGAGCAGTACTTC. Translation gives CAWRAPGQGYEQYF.

The DNA for the CDR3 is TGTGCCAGCTCACTCGACCTGGGGAAAGAGACCCAGTACTTC. Translation gives CASSLDLGKETQYF. The V and J genes are TRBV18 and TRBJ2-5; D is unresolved. V lost 4 bases, J lost 3 bases, and 12 bases lay in between. Germline lookup yields CDR1 KGHSH and CDR2 LQKENI. The CDR3 has 14 residues.

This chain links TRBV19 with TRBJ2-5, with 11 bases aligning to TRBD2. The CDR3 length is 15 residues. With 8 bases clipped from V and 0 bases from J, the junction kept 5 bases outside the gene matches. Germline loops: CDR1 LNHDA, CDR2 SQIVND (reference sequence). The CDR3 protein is CASGSSGGYQETQYF. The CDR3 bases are TGTGCCAGTGGGTCTAGCGGGGGGTACCAAGAGACCCAGTACTTC.

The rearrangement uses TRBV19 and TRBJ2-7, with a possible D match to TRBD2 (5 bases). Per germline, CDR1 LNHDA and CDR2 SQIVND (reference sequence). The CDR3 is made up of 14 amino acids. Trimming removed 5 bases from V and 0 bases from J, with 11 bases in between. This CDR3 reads CASSLRTSSYEQYF. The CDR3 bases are TGTGCCAGTAGTCTGAGAACTAGCTCCTACGAGCAGTACTTC.

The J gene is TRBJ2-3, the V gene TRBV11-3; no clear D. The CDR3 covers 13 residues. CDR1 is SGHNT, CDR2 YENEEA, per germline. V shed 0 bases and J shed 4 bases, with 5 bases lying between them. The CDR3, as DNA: TGTGCCAGCAGCTTAGATGGGTCAGATACGCAGTATTTT. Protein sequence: CASSLDGSDTQYF.